What follows are 25 T cell receptor beta chains derived from one specimen sequenced in a study of OX40 agonist ivuxolimab in advanced cancers. Assay: immunoSEQ multiplex PCR; the TCRdb copy retains only in-frame clones and omits some. The sample comprises about 79,000 clones, about 86% of which are singletons, and 0.85% to 1% rests with the top ten. The sequencing used CD4+ or CD8+ T cells sorted from blood, collected in a trial of the OX40 agonist ivuxolimab. The receptor source for this set is an adult with an advanced solid tumor such as melanoma, head and neck, liver or kidney cancer.

This clone turned up a few times. V and J are TRBV7-2 and TRBJ2-3, with 13 bases that match TRBD2. V was clipped by 5 bases and J by 6 bases; unmatched bases: 5. The CDR3 extends over 15 amino acids. CDR1 and CDR2 (germline): SGHTA, FQGNSA. This chain's CDR3 is CASSRLAGGLDTQYF. The CDR3 region has the DNA TGTGCCAGCAGCCGACTAGCGGGGGGTTTGGATACGCAGTATTTT.

This CDR3 reads CASSPGRTRATNEKLFF. DNA of the CDR3: TGTGCCAGCAGCCCGGGACGTACGCGTGCAACTAATGAAAAACTGTTTTTT. V usage is TRBV7-2 and J usage is TRBJ1-4, with D perhaps TRBD1 (5 bases). The CDR3 runs to 17 residues. CDR1 is SGHTA and CDR2 is FQGNSA in the germline V gene. V gave up 5 bases and J gave up 0 bases, with 16 bases separating them.

The J gene is TRBJ2-2, the V gene TRBV7-2, with D perhaps TRBD1 or TRBD2 (6 bases each). This CDR3 contains 15 residues. CDR1 SGHTA and CDR2 FQGNSA come from the germline V gene. The V end lost 0 bases, the J end lost 5 bases, and 10 bases lay between the germline ends. CDR3 residues: CASSLAGGGTGELFF. CDR3 nucleotides: TGTGCCAGCAGCTTAGCAGGGGGAGGTACCGGGGAGCTGTTTTTT.

V usage is TRBV2 and J usage is TRBJ1-6; 12 bases agree with TRBD1. Losses at the gene ends were 2 bases for V and 9 bases for J; bases not matched to a gene: 2. The CDR3 loop spans 15 amino acids. The germline V gene encodes CDR1 SNHLY and CDR2 FYNNEI. The CDR3 protein is CASSEMGQGASPLHF. In DNA, the CDR3 is TGTGCCAGCAGTGAAATGGGACAGGGGGCTTCACCCCTCCACTTT.

The chain joins TRBV12-2 to TRBJ2-3; TRBD1, the table's D call, was not compared with the DNA. TRBV12-2 is a listed pseudogene. The length of the CDR3 is 17 residues. The CDR3 DNA follows: TGTGCAAGTCGCCCAGCGGATCGGCAGGGGTACTTGGATACGCAGTATTTT. Translating gives CASRPADRQGYLDTQYF.

This chain joins TRBV28 and TRBJ1-1, with TRBD1 as a possible D gene (5 bases). CDR1 is MDHEN and CDR2 is SYDVKM in the germline V gene. The length of the CDR3 is 14 residues. With 6 bases removed from V and 6 bases from J, the gap between germline ends came to 17 bases. In DNA, the CDR3 is TGTGCCAGCAGGCCCACTCAGGGAGGCTCTGAAGCTTTCTTT. Translation: CASRPTQGGSEAFF.

The CDR3 nucleotides are TGCGCCAGCAGCCCGACCGGGAACCCCGGCACCTACGAGCAGTACTTC. This gives the protein CASSPTGNPGTYEQYF. The V and J genes are TRBV4-1 and TRBJ2-7; TRBD2 might be the D (5 bases). Germline V gene lookup returns CDR1 MGHRA and CDR2 YSYEKL. V was cut by 4 bases and J by 2 bases, with 18 bases left in between. The CDR3 has 16 residues.

This sequence joins TRBV10-3 and TRBJ1-6, with D uncertain. Germline loops: CDR1 ENHRY, CDR2 SYGVKD. Trimming pared 0 bases from V and 8 bases from J, leaving 11 bases between. The CDR3 contains 15 residues. This CDR3 is CAISESAGRYSPLHF. The CDR3 bases are TGTGCCATCAGTGAGTCGGCAGGTCGGTATTCACCCCTCCACTTT.

The gene calls are TRBV6-4 and TRBJ2-2, with D possibly being TRBD2 (6 bases). CDR3 length: 14 residues. Trimming stripped 4 bases from V and 1 base from J, with 7 bases between. Germline V gene lookup returns CDR1 MRHNA and CDR2 SNTAGT. CDR3 in DNA: TGTGCCAGCAGTGTAGCGGAGAACACCGGGGAGCTGTTTTTT. It encodes CASSVAENTGELFF.

The chain recombines TRBV10-3 with TRBJ1-2, with 8 bases that match TRBD1. The ends lost 2 bases at V and 8 bases at J; junction bases unmatched: 7. Germline V CDR1 and CDR2: ENHRY, SYGVKD. This CDR3 spans 14 amino acids. DNA for the CDR3: TGTGCCATCAGTGAGGTGGACAGGGCGGGAGGCTACACCTTC. Its protein product is CAISEVDRAGGYTF.

The chain is built from TRBV5-6 and TRBJ2-7; 10 nucleotides agree with TRBD2. CDR3 length: 14 amino acids. Germline-derived CDR1 and CDR2 are SGHDT and YYEEEE. With V trimmed by 4 bases and J by 4 bases, 5 bases remained unmatched. CDR3 sequence: CASSPRGLAYEQYF. As DNA, the CDR3 is TGTGCCAGCAGCCCTCGGGGACTAGCGTACGAGCAGTACTTC.

CDR3 in amino acids: CASSPGVSGANVLTF. As DNA, the CDR3 is TGCGCCAGCAGCCCGGGGGTATCTGGGGCCAACGTCCTGACTTTC. The chain is built from TRBV5-1 and TRBJ2-6; D is perhaps TRBD2 (6 bases). This CDR3 comprises 15 residues. Trimming removed 4 bases at V and 1 base at J, with 9 bases between. The germline V gene has CDR1 SGHRS and CDR2 YFSETQ.

The DNA of the CDR3 is TGTGCCAGCAGCTTAGCGGGACAGAGTCACAATGAGCAGTTCTTC. Protein product: CASSLAGQSHNEQFF. The gene calls are TRBV7-2 and TRBJ2-1; 7 bases align to TRBD1. CDR1 is SGHTA, CDR2 FQGNSA, per germline. Trimming took 0 bases from V and 5 from J; bases not matched to a gene: 4. This CDR3 spans 15 amino acids.

In its sample, this clone was seen a few times. This sequence joins TRBV19 and TRBJ1-1; 8 positions match TRBD1. J was trimmed by 0 bases and V by 6 bases; bases with no gene match: 3. There are 14 residues in the CDR3. Germline lookup yields CDR1 LNHDA and CDR2 SQIVND (reference sequence). The CDR3 sequence: CASRPDRVNTEAFF. The DNA for the CDR3 is TGTGCCAGTAGACCGGACAGGGTGAACACTGAAGCTTTCTTT. Looking up the rest from reference TRBV19 and TRBJ1-1 gives the full variable domain: DGGITQSPKYLFRKEGQNVTLSCEQNLNHDAMYWYRQDPGQGLRLIYYSQIVNDFQKGDIAEGYSVSREKKESFPLTVTSAQKNPTAFYLCASRPDRVNTEAFFGQGTRLTVV.

V gene TRBV7-9 combines with J gene TRBJ2-7; possibly TRBD2 for D (5 bases). Deletions cut 1 base from V and 6 bases from J, with 10 bases between. The germline V gene has CDR1 SEHNR and CDR2 FQNEAQ (reference sequence). The CDR3 has 13 residues. CDR3 DNA: TGTGCCAGCAGCTTAGGAGGGAGACGCGAGCAGTACTTC. It yields the protein CASSLGGRREQYF.

The rearrangement links TRBV10-3 to TRBJ2-5, with 15 bases that match TRBD2. The ends lost 10 bases at V and 3 bases at J; junction bases unmatched: 3. This CDR3 is 14 amino acids long. CDR1 is ENHRY, CDR2 SYGVKD, per germline. CDR3 protein: CATGTSGRKETQYF. CDR3 DNA sequence: TGTGCCACCGGGACTAGCGGGAGGAAAGAGACCCAGTACTTC.

J is TRBJ2-7 and V is TRBV5-5, with 7 nucleotides matching TRBD1. The CDR3 has 14 amino acids. The germline CDR1 and CDR2 sequences are SGHKS and YYEKEE (reference sequence). The V gene end was trimmed by 4 bases and the J gene end by 4 bases; junction bases not matched to a gene: 8. CDR3 protein: CASSPEGQPYEQYF. The CDR3 DNA follows: TGTGCCAGCAGCCCCGAGGGACAGCCTTACGAGCAGTACTTC.

The chain is built from TRBV7-6 and TRBJ1-2; 8 bases are shared with TRBD1. V dropped 1 base and J dropped 8; count of bases not matched to a gene: 3. Germline CDR1 SGHVS, CDR2 FNYEAQ. The CDR3 sequence is 13 residues long. The CDR3 nucleotides read TGTGCCAGCAGCTTAGGACAGGGGAACGGCTACACCTTC. Translated, it gives CASSLGQGNGYTF.

The CDR3 coding sequence is TGTGCCAGTAGCACCGGACAGGGCGTTAAATATGGCTACACCTTC. Translating gives CASSTGQGVKYGYTF. This chain links TRBV19 with TRBJ1-2; 8 bases match TRBD1. The CDR3 spans 15 residues. Germline values: CDR1 LNHDA, CDR2 SQIVND (reference sequence). With V trimmed by 6 bases and J by 5 bases, 11 bases remained unmatched.

V is TRBV9 and J is TRBJ2-4; D is possibly TRBD1 (7 bases). Germline V gene sequence: CDR1 SGDLS, CDR2 YYNGEE. The length of the CDR3 is 13 residues. The V gene lost 4 bases and the J gene lost 9 bases, with 14 bases spanning the gap. The CDR3 nucleotides are TGTGCCAGCAGCATACGACAGGGAGGCATTCAGTACTTC. Amino acids: CASSIRQGGIQYF.

The chain joins TRBV18 to TRBJ1-3, with TRBD1 matching over 7 bases. V gave up 0 bases and J gave up 3 bases; unmatched junction bases: 8. Per germline, CDR1 KGHSH and CDR2 LQKENI. The CDR3 is 17 residues long. The CDR3 loop is CASSPPLATGVGNTIYF. The CDR3 DNA reads TGTGCCAGCTCACCACCACTTGCTACAGGGGTTGGAAACACCATATATTTT.

The chain couples TRBV7-9 to TRBJ1-5, with D possibly TRBD1 on 6 matching bases. Between the trimmed V and J ends, which lost 5 bases and 3 bases, there was a span of 11 bases. Germline V lookup: CDR1 SEHNR, CDR2 FQNEAQ (reference sequence). The CDR3 is made up of 14 amino acids. The CDR3 reads CASSQGTNNQPQHF. The DNA of the CDR3 is TGTGCCAGCAGCCAGGGGACGAACAATCAGCCCCAGCATTTT.

The V call is TRBV7-9, the J call TRBJ2-4, with 9 bases aligning to TRBD2. The CDR3 has 17 residues. CDR1 is SEHNR, CDR2 FQNEAQ, per germline (reference sequence). J was trimmed by 3 bases and V by 3 bases; bases with no gene match: 9. CDR3 bases: TGTGCCAGCAGCTTGGCCCGTCTAGCGGGGTTCAAAAACATTCAGTACTTC. This codes for CASSLARLAGFKNIQYF.

The chain uses TRBV11-1 and TRBJ2-1; 9 bases align to TRBD2. Germline trimming cut 3 bases from V and 8 bases from J; bases unmatched to any gene: 8. The germline CDR1 and CDR2 sequences are SGHAT and FQDESV (reference sequence). This CDR3 contains 15 residues. CDR3 sequence reads: CASSLVYAGGHEQFF. The DNA of the CDR3 is TGTGCCAGCAGCTTGGTATACGCGGGGGGGCATGAGCAGTTCTTC.

The CDR3 sequence is CASKTGVYNEQFF. The CDR3 bases are TGTGCCAGCAAAACAGGGGTTTACAATGAGCAGTTCTTC. J is TRBJ2-1 and V is TRBV27, with 7 nucleotides matching TRBD1. V lost 7 bases, J lost 4 bases, and 4 bases stayed unmatched. The CDR3 sequence is 13 residues long. Germline V lookup: CDR1 MNHEY, CDR2 SMNVEV (reference sequence).